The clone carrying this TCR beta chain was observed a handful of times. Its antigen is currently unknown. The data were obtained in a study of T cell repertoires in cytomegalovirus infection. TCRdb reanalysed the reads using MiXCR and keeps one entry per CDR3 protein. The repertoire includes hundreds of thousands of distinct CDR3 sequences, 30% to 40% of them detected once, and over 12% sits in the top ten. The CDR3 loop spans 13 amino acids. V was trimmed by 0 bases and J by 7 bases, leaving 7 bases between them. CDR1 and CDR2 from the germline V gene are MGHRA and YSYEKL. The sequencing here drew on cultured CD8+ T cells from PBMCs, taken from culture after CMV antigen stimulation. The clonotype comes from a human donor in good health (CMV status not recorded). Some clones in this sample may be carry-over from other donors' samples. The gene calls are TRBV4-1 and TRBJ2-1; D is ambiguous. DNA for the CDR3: TGCGCCAGCAGCCAAGAACGGTCGAATGAGCAGTTCTTC. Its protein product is CASSQERSNEQFF.